These T cell receptor beta chains were read from a single sample in a study of cytomegalovirus exposure and HLA in healthy donors. Assay: immunoSEQ multiplex PCR; the TCRdb copy retains only in-frame clones and omits some. The table records 110,000 or so clones, 88% of them present only once. Material: PBMCs. The receptors were gathered from a man aged 18 to 29 in good health and CMV-seronegative. The CDR3 runs from the conserved cysteine through the conserved F or W. A D gene is named only where the DNA matches it firmly. Some rows have no size entry. The others give once, few or many, or a class for an expanded clone.

J gene: TRBJ2-7; V gene: TRBV28; clone size: NA; D gene: TRBD2; CDR3 DNA: TGTGCCAGCAGCCCGGGAGCTAGCGGGGTCTACGAGCAGTACTTC; CDR3 protein: CASSPGASGVYEQYF
J gene: TRBJ2-3; V gene: TRBV7-8; clone size: once; D gene: TRBD2; CDR3 DNA: TGTGCCAGCAGCTGGGGCGGGGGAGATACGCAGTATTTT; CDR3 protein: CASSWGGGDTQYF
J gene: TRBJ2-5; V gene: TRBV10-1; clone size: NA; D gene: TRBD2; CDR3 DNA: TGCGCCAGCAGTGAGTCGACTAGCATCATGACGAGGCAAGAGACCCAGTACTTC; CDR3 protein: CASSESTSIMTRQETQYF
J gene: TRBJ2-1; V gene: TRBV29-1; clone size: NA; D gene: NA; CDR3 DNA: TGCAGCGTTGAATCCAGGGCAGGGAATGAGCAGTTCTTC; CDR3 protein: CSVESRAGNEQFF
J gene: TRBJ1-1; V gene: TRBV27; clone size: NA; D gene: NA; CDR3 DNA: TGTGCCAGCAGTCCGGGACTCACGAACACTGAAGCTTTCTTT; CDR3 protein: CASSPGLTNTEAFF
J gene: TRBJ1-4; V gene: TRBV18; clone size: NA; D gene: NA; CDR3 DNA: TGTGCCAGCTCACTCGGACAGCATAGTAATGAAAAACTGTTTTTT; CDR3 protein: CASSLGQHSNEKLFF
J gene: TRBJ2-3; V gene: TRBV28; clone size: NA; D gene: NA; CDR3 DNA: TGTGCCAGCAGTTTAGCGGGGAGTTACACAGATACGCAGTATTTT; CDR3 protein: CASSLAGSYTDTQYF
J gene: TRBJ2-1; V gene: TRBV15; clone size: NA; D gene: NA; CDR3 DNA: TGTGCCACCAGCAGGGACAGTCTCTCCTACAATGAGCAGTTCTTC; CDR3 protein: CATSRDSLSYNEQFF
J gene: TRBJ1-5; V gene: TRBV28; clone size: NA; D gene: TRBD1; CDR3 DNA: TGTGCCAGCAGTTTTACAGGGGTGGGTAGGGCCCAGCATTTT; CDR3 protein: CASSFTGVGRAQHF
J gene: TRBJ2-1; V gene: TRBV29-1; clone size: NA; D gene: TRBD1; CDR3 DNA: TGCAGCGTGGACAGGCTCAATGAGCAGTTCTTC; CDR3 protein: CSVDRLNEQFF
J gene: TRBJ2-7; V gene: TRBV10-2; clone size: NA; D gene: NA; CDR3 DNA: TGCGCCAGCAGTGATATCGGGGGGCTTTACGAGCAGTACTTC; CDR3 protein: CASSDIGGLYEQYF
J gene: TRBJ1-3; V gene: TRBV9; clone size: NA; D gene: NA; CDR3 DNA: TGTGCCAGCAGCGTAGGGTCGCAGGGAAACACCATATATTTT; CDR3 protein: CASSVGSQGNTIYF
J gene: TRBJ2-7; V gene: TRBV4-1; clone size: NA; D gene: NA; CDR3 DNA: TGCGCCAGCAGCCTCATTGGGGGAGGCTTACCCGAGCAGTACTTC; CDR3 protein: CASSLIGGGLPEQYF
J gene: TRBJ2-7; V gene: TRBV27; clone size: NA; D gene: NA; CDR3 DNA: TGTGCCAGCAGTTCAGGGTCTACCTACGAGCAGTACTTC; CDR3 protein: CASSSGSTYEQYF
J gene: TRBJ2-3; V gene: TRBV18; clone size: NA; D gene: NA; CDR3 DNA: TGTGCCAGCTCACCTCGGACACGTAGCACAGATACGCAGTATTTT; CDR3 protein: CASSPRTRSTDTQYF
J gene: TRBJ2-1; V gene: TRBV11-3; clone size: NA; D gene: NA; CDR3 DNA: TGTGCCAGCAGCTCAAGTGTCAGGGCCTACAATGAGCAGTTCTTC; CDR3 protein: CASSSSVRAYNEQFF
J gene: TRBJ2-7; V gene: TRBV19; clone size: few; D gene: TRBD1; CDR3 DNA: TGTGCCAGTAGTACCGGACAGGGGGCCTACGAGCAGTACTTC; CDR3 protein: CASSTGQGAYEQYF
J gene: TRBJ1-1; V gene: TRBV4-1; clone size: NA; D gene: NA; CDR3 DNA: TGCGCCAGCAGCCAAGGCCTGAGGAACACTGAAGCTTTCTTT; CDR3 protein: CASSQGLRNTEAFF
J gene: TRBJ2-7; V gene: TRBV27; clone size: NA; D gene: TRBD1; CDR3 DNA: TGTGCCAGCAGTCTTCGGGACAGAGACTACGAGCAGTACTTC; CDR3 protein: CASSLRDRDYEQYF
J gene: TRBJ2-1; V gene: TRBV7-9; clone size: NA; D gene: NA; CDR3 DNA: TGTGCCAGCAGCGGCCAACTCCGAGGGTACAATGAGCAGTTCTTC; CDR3 protein: CASSGQLRGYNEQFF
J gene: TRBJ2-7; V gene: TRBV28; clone size: NA; D gene: NA; CDR3 DNA: TGTGCCAGCAGTTTAACGGAGGACCACTACGAGCAGTACTTC; CDR3 protein: CASSLTEDHYEQYF
J gene: TRBJ2-2; V gene: TRBV2; clone size: NA; D gene: TRBD1; CDR3 DNA: TGTGCCAGCAGGGGGGACAGATCTTACACCGGGGAGCTGTTTTTT; CDR3 protein: CASRGDRSYTGELFF
J gene: TRBJ2-7; V gene: TRBV27; clone size: NA; D gene: TRBD2; CDR3 DNA: TGTGCCAGCCGCGATTACGGGACTAGCGGGGTCTACGAGCAGTACTTC; CDR3 protein: CASRDYGTSGVYEQYF
J gene: TRBJ2-6; V gene: TRBV29-1; clone size: NA; D gene: TRBD1; CDR3 DNA: TGCAGCGTGGAAACAGGGGACTCTGGGGCCAACGTCCTGACTTTC; CDR3 protein: CSVETGDSGANVLTF
J gene: TRBJ1-1; V gene: TRBV9; clone size: NA; D gene: NA; CDR3 DNA: TGTGCCAGCAGCGTAGCTGGCAAGAACACTGAAGCTTTCTTT; CDR3 protein: CASSVAGKNTEAFF
J gene: TRBJ2-6; V gene: TRBV6-6; clone size: NA; D gene: NA; CDR3 DNA: TGTGCCAGCAGCTCCTCTGGGGCCAACGTCCTGACTTTC; CDR3 protein: CASSSSGANVLTF
J gene: TRBJ1-2; V gene: TRBV10-3; clone size: once; D gene: TRBD1; CDR3 DNA: TGTGCCATCAGTGAGTCCGGACCAGGGGGTGGCTACACCTTC; CDR3 protein: CAISESGPGGGYTF
J gene: TRBJ2-2; V gene: TRBV25-1; clone size: NA; D gene: NA; CDR3 DNA: TGTGCCAGCAGTGAATTTCTCGAAGGGGTGGACACCGGGGAGCTGTTTTTT; CDR3 protein: CASSEFLEGVDTGELFF
J gene: TRBJ1-2; V gene: TRBV19; clone size: NA; D gene: NA; CDR3 DNA: TGTGCCAGTACCATATCACAGGCAACGTATGGCTACACCTTC; CDR3 protein: CASTISQATYGYTF
J gene: TRBJ2-3; V gene: TRBV5-6; clone size: NA; D gene: NA; CDR3 DNA: TGTGCCAGCAGCGCCGAGGCCTTTGCGATCGATACGCAGTATTTT; CDR3 protein: CASSAEAFAIDTQYF
J gene: TRBJ2-3; V gene: TRBV10-1; clone size: NA; D gene: NA; CDR3 DNA: TGCGCCAGCAGTCTTGGGGAAATCCGGAGGGATACGCAGTATTTT; CDR3 protein: CASSLGEIRRDTQYF
J gene: TRBJ2-1; V gene: TRBV5-1; clone size: NA; D gene: NA; CDR3 DNA: TGCGCCAGCAGCTCCCTGAGGAGCTCCTACAATGAGCAGTTCTTC; CDR3 protein: CASSSLRSSYNEQFF
J gene: TRBJ1-4; V gene: TRBV2; clone size: NA; D gene: NA; CDR3 DNA: TGTGCCACCAGGACAGAAACAACTAATGAAAAACTGTTTTTT; CDR3 protein: CATRTETTNEKLFF
J gene: TRBJ2-7; V gene: TRBV5-4; clone size: once; D gene: NA; CDR3 DNA: TGTGCCAGCAGCTTGGTAGACACCTACGAGCAGTACTTC; CDR3 protein: CASSLVDTYEQYF
J gene: TRBJ2-1; V gene: TRBV7-9; clone size: once; D gene: TRBD2; CDR3 DNA: TGTGCCAGCAGTTTGACTAGCAACGCCTACAATGAGCAGTTCTTC; CDR3 protein: CASSLTSNAYNEQFF
J gene: TRBJ2-1; V gene: TRBV27; clone size: NA; D gene: TRBD2; CDR3 DNA: TGTGCCAGCAGTTACCTATCTTTGCGGGGGGGCCTCAATGAGCAGTTCTTC; CDR3 protein: CASSYLSLRGGLNEQFF
J gene: TRBJ1-1; V gene: TRBV5-4; clone size: NA; D gene: NA; CDR3 DNA: TGTGCCAGCAGCTTGGTAGGGGAATTTCGGGCTTTCTTT; CDR3 protein: CASSLVGEFRAFF
J gene: TRBJ2-7; V gene: TRBV6-5; clone size: NA; D gene: TRBD1; CDR3 DNA: TGTGCCAGCAGCATAACCGGGACAGGTTACTACGAGCAGTACTTC; CDR3 protein: CASSITGTGYYEQYF
J gene: TRBJ2-1; V gene: TRBV11-3; clone size: NA; D gene: NA; CDR3 DNA: TGTGCCAGCAGCTTCACTACTCCCTACAATGAGCAGTTCTTC; CDR3 protein: CASSFTTPYNEQFF
J gene: TRBJ1-1; V gene: TRBV28; clone size: NA; D gene: NA; CDR3 DNA: TGTGCCAGCAGTCAAACAGGCCGGTGGGCTTTCTTT; CDR3 protein: CASSQTGRWAFF
J gene: TRBJ2-7; V gene: TRBV18; clone size: few; D gene: TRBD1; CDR3 DNA: TGTGCCAGCTCACCCAGACAGGGGGACATATACGAGCAGTACTTC; CDR3 protein: CASSPRQGDIYEQYF
J gene: TRBJ1-2; V gene: TRBV28; clone size: once; D gene: TRBD1; CDR3 DNA: TGTGCCAGCAGTTCCTCTGACAGGGCCTATGGCTACACCTTC; CDR3 protein: CASSSSDRAYGYTF
J gene: TRBJ1-4; V gene: TRBV11-2; clone size: NA; D gene: NA; CDR3 DNA: TGTGCCAGCAGCTTAGGACTCGAAAAACTGTTTTTT; CDR3 protein: CASSLGLEKLFF
J gene: TRBJ1-1; V gene: TRBV18; clone size: NA; D gene: NA; CDR3 DNA: TGTGCCAGCTCACCTGACACAGGGTATTCCACTGAAGCTTTCTTT; CDR3 protein: CASSPDTGYSTEAFF